This record covers a single T cell receptor (beta chain). Its target is unknown. Caucasian adults living in Nashville, Tennessee, provided all samples. The data are from a study of shared clonotypes between healthy human individuals. The study's findings and limits: A generally larger estimated richness was seen in naive subsets than in memory subsets.

A 200 ng quantity of DNA, 25,000 to 30,000 T cell genomes, went into the sorted-subset replicate PCRs. Only in-frame clones appear in the TCRdb table, and some are missing; sequencing was by immunoSEQ multiplex PCR. The data contain roughly 2.2 million clones, 85% to 95% of them seen just once; the ten biggest clones take up 0.3% to 0.4%. The source of this sequence is a young man in good health. Some clones in this sample may be carry-over from other donors' samples. The specimen sequenced was naive CD4+ T cells from PBMCs. The subset here: CD45RA+ positively selected.

Here the CDR3 reads CASSMSRGVSNQPQHF. The CDR3 DNA follows: TGTGCCAGTAGTATGAGTAGAGGGGTCAGCAATCAGCCCCAGCATTTT. The V call is TRBV19, the J call TRBJ1-5; possible D gene TRBD1, 5 bases. The V gene lost 3 bases and the J gene lost 1 base, with 13 bases spanning the gap. The germline CDR1 and CDR2 sequences are LNHDA and SQIVND (reference sequence). The CDR3 has 16 amino acids.